The clone carrying this T cell receptor beta chain is a singleton in its sample. Its target is not known. These data come from a study of T cell responses to AZD1222 COVID-19 vaccine. Sequencing was performed with immunoSEQ multiplex PCR; in TCRdb, only in-frame clones are kept and a portion is missing. The sample records 110,000 or so clones, approximately 93% being singletons. Study-level findings and limits: The peak T cell response came first, and repertoires were sampled only after it. Donors were chiefly white British, with a greater number of females, and clonal diversity was perhaps underestimated.

The germline V gene encodes CDR1 KGHDR and CDR2 SFDVKD. This CDR3 comprises 17 residues. The V gene end was trimmed by 5 bases and the J gene end by 0 bases; junction bases not matched to a gene: 6. The TCR sequence derives from an adult in good health. Specimen: peripheral blood, collected on day 0 of AZD1222 vaccination. The rearrangement uses TRBV24-1 and TRBJ2-2, with 9 bases that match TRBD1. This CDR3 reads CATSGARDRANTGELFF. CDR3 in DNA: TGTGCCACCAGTGGCGCCCGGGACAGGGCGAACACCGGGGAGCTGTTTTTT.